This is a list of T cell receptor beta chains from one sample in a study of Tregs in tolerant kidney transplant recipients. Method: immunoSEQ multiplex PCR; TCRdb's copy keeps in-frame clones and lacks some. This sample has 35,000 to 55,000 clones; around 90% occur once, and the top ten carry about 0.76%. Specimen: Tregs from blood. These receptors were obtained from a human donor in good health. The CDR3 runs from the conserved cysteine through the conserved F or W. D genes are given only for firm matches. Not every row has a clone size; where given, it reads once, few, many or a size class.

CDR3aa | CDR3nt | d_gene | v_gene | abundance | j_gene
CSVERVAGANVLTF | TGCAGCGTTGAGCGGGTTGCTGGGGCCAACGTCCTGACTTTC | - | TRBV29-1 | - | TRBJ2-6
CASSLQDPSAKNIQYF | TGTGCCAGCAGCTTACAAGATCCCTCGGCCAAAAACATTCAGTACTTC | - | TRBV7-8 | - | TRBJ2-4
CASSLFQDSYEQYF | TGCGCCAGCAGCTTGTTCCAGGACTCCTACGAGCAGTACTTC | - | TRBV5-1 | - | TRBJ2-7
CASSKTTSGRAVTDTQYF | TGTGCCAGCAGCAAAACCACTAGCGGGAGGGCCGTCACAGATACGCAGTATTTT | - | TRBV21-1 | - | TRBJ2-3
CASSPTPDRYGYTF | TGTGCCAGCAGCCCAACCCCAGACCGCTATGGCTACACCTTC | - | TRBV7-2 | - | TRBJ1-2
CASSDPGQTNEKLFF | TGCGCCAGCAGTGACCCGGGACAGACAAATGAAAAACTGTTTTTT | TRBD1 | TRBV10-2 | - | TRBJ1-4
CASSFDRGGYQPQHF | TGTGCCAGCAGTTTTGACAGGGGAGGATACCAGCCCCAGCATTTT | TRBD1 | TRBV2 | - | TRBJ1-5
CASSYSGTSLYNEQFF | TGTGCCAGCAGTTACTCCGGGACTAGCCTATACAATGAGCAGTTCTTC | TRBD2 | TRBV6-5 | - | TRBJ2-1
CASSAGTGGFYEQYF | TGTGCCAGCAGCGCCGGGACAGGGGGATTCTACGAGCAGTACTTC | TRBD1 | TRBV5-4 | - | TRBJ2-7
CASSLKGNSPLHF | TGTGCCAGCAGCTTAAAGGGAAATTCACCCCTCCACTTT | - | TRBV7-6 | once | TRBJ1-6
CASSSRSPETQYF | TGTGCCAGCAGCTCCAGGAGTCCAGAGACCCAGTACTTC | - | TRBV11-2 | - | TRBJ2-5
CASSGRLAAGYF | TGTGCCAGCAGCGGGAGACTAGCGGCGGGGTATTTT | TRBD2 | TRBV5-6 | - | TRBJ2-3
CASSPLASYNEQFF | TGTGCCAGCAGTCCACTAGCATCCTACAATGAGCAGTTCTTC | - | TRBV27 | - | TRBJ2-1
CASSLPTGNSPLHF | TGTGCCAGCAGCCTCCCTACAGGGAACTCACCCCTCCACTTT | - | TRBV6-6 | - | TRBJ1-6
CASSWTEGNTEAFF | TGTGCCAGCAGCTGGACAGAAGGGAACACTGAAGCTTTCTTT | - | TRBV7-6 | once | TRBJ1-1
CAWSFRGIGLTRSYTF | TGTGCCTGGAGCTTTAGGGGAATCGGTCTAACTCGTTCCTACACCTTC | - | TRBV30 | - | TRBJ1-2
CASSGLWTGGALVEQYF | TGCGCCAGCAGTGGATTATGGACAGGGGGCGCATTAGTGGAGCAGTACTTC | TRBD1 | TRBV10-2 | - | TRBJ2-7
CASSQDLMAAITDTQYF | TGCGCCAGCAGCCAAGATCTTATGGCGGCCATAACAGATACGCAGTATTTT | - | TRBV4-1 | - | TRBJ2-3
CASSPGADYGYTF | TGTGCCAGCAGCCCCGGCGCAGACTATGGCTACACCTTC | - | TRBV6-6 | - | TRBJ1-2
CASSQEYLAGGSYEQYF | TGTGCCAGCAGCCAGGAATATCTAGCGGGAGGATCCTACGAGCAGTACTTC | TRBD2 | TRBV4-2 | - | TRBJ2-7
CASSLEAGALETQYF | TGTGCCAGCAGTTTAGAGGCAGGGGCGTTAGAGACCCAGTACTTC | - | TRBV27 | - | TRBJ2-5
CASSSGYSNQPQHF | TGTGCCAGCAGCTCAGGGTATAGCAATCAGCCCCAGCATTTT | - | TRBV6-5 | - | TRBJ1-5